The present entry profiles one T cell receptor (beta chain) with its context. What it binds is not known. This specimen belongs to a study of post-analysis software for immune sequencing data. Study-level results: A few TRBV segments occurring more often in patients than controls included TRBV5-6, TRBV5-1 and TRBV20-1. Samples from a shared batch, those prepared together, strongly co-clustered by F measure.

Unique molecular identifiers had been added to the TCR beta cDNA libraries. A single record per CDR3 protein comes from TCRdb applying MiXCR to the PCR reads. The table has hundreds of thousands of distinct CDR3 sequences, roughly three fifths seen once. The germline gives CDR1 MNHEY, CDR2 SMNVEV (reference sequence). With 8 bases removed from V and 2 bases from J, the gap between germline ends came to 16 bases. The CDR3 totals 14 residues. The specimen sequenced was blood. This TCR was recovered from a girl aged 2 to 10 with multiple sclerosis. The rearrangement uses TRBV27 and TRBJ2-7, with D perhaps TRBD1 (5 bases). The chain's CDR3 is CASSPWGGTYEQYF. DNA for the CDR3: TGTGCCAGCTCCCCGTGGGGCGGTACCTACGAGCAGTACTTC.